This TCR beta chain was profiled in a study of cytomegalovirus exposure and HLA in healthy donors. Overall study: HLA-typed donors contributed 65 million to 85 million unique TCRs, which were held in an early data release. The study's findings and limits: Clonal expansion was found to be greater in HLA-associated TCR beta chains than in equally common others in a later analysis. The study had only CMV serostatus as immune exposure information. Investigators reported under 200 TCR beta chains as tied to cytomegalovirus.

With 60 Vbeta and 13 Jbeta primers, the PCR was carried out. Assay used: immunoSEQ multiplex PCR; TCRdb lists only in-frame clones, some missing. The sample holds approximately 67,000 clones, 68% seen once. With regard to this clone: Its antigen is undetermined.

V was trimmed by 3 bases and J by 7 bases, leaving 7 bases between them. CDR3 length: 13 amino acids. Germline V CDR1 and CDR2: LNHDA, SQIVND (reference sequence). The TCR originated in a woman in her twenties or thirties in good health and CMV-seronegative. V usage is TRBV19 and J usage is TRBJ2-6; D call uncertain. The source material was PBMCs. This CDR3 is CASSISGANVLTF. CDR3 in DNA: TGTGCCAGTAGTATTTCAGGCGCCAACGTCCTGACTTTC.